One sample yielded the 4 T cell receptor beta chains listed below, sequenced in a study of cytomegalovirus exposure and HLA in healthy donors. In the PCR, 60 Vbeta and 13 Jbeta primers were used. TCRdb's copy holds only in-frame clones and misses some; the assay was immunoSEQ multiplex PCR. The sample consists of 150,000 or so clones, 80% of them appearing once. Sequenced: PBMCs. The receptors originated from a woman in her forties in good health and CMV-seronegative.

The rearrangement uses TRBV28 and TRBJ1-2; no firm D call. Germline CDR1 is MDHEN and CDR2 is SYDVKM. Trimming pared 3 bases from V and 8 bases from J, leaving 10 bases between. CDR3 length equals 12 residues. The CDR3 sequence: CASSLGGWGYTF. The CDR3 coding sequence is TGTGCCAGCAGTTTGGGAGGGTGGGGCTACACCTTC.

The chain uses TRBV14 and TRBJ2-7; tentative D call: TRBD2 (5 bases). Per germline, CDR1 SGHDN and CDR2 FVKESK. Between the trimmed V and J ends, which lost 5 bases and 5 bases, there was a span of 13 bases. This CDR3 has 13 amino acids. The CDR3 reads CASSYGLRDEQYF. The CDR3 DNA reads as TGTGCCAGCAGCTACGGACTCCGCGACGAGCAGTACTTC.

Concerning this clone: Other DNA sequences of this sample code for an identical CDR3. The CDR3 region has the DNA TGTGCCAGCAGCGTAGCGGGGGAGGAGACCCAGTACTTC. It translates to CASSVAGEETQYF. The chain links TRBV9 to TRBJ2-5, with D tentatively TRBD2 (6 bases). CDR1 and CDR2 from the germline V gene are SGDLS and YYNGEE. CDR3 length equals 13 residues. V lost 0 bases to trimming and J lost 5 bases, with 8 bases between them.

The chain employs TRBV7-3 and TRBJ2-5, with 10 bases identical to TRBD2. The CDR3 covers 17 residues. In germline, CDR1 is SGHTA, CDR2 FQGTGA. Trimming removed 1 base from V and 5 bases from J; junction bases left unmatched: 10. This CDR3 reads CASSLMGLANPGETQYF. The DNA of the CDR3 is TGTGCCAGCAGCTTAATGGGACTAGCGAACCCGGGGGAGACCCAGTACTTC.